What follows are 6 T cell receptor beta chains derived from one specimen sequenced in a study of blood T cell repertoires in COVID-19. Assay used: immunoSEQ multiplex PCR; TCRdb lists only in-frame clones, some missing. Here the sample spans more than 300,000 clones, 86% being singletons. The sequenced sample consisted of PBMCs or T cells enriched from blood (not recorded which). All receptors come from a man aged 25 to 40 who had recovered from COVID-19.

V is TRBV5-1 and J is TRBJ2-7; TRBD1 matches at 7 bases. Germline values: CDR1 SGHRS, CDR2 YFSETQ. There are 15 residues in the CDR3. V trimming: 2 bases; J trimming: 2 bases; junction bases outside the gene matches: 7. The CDR3 spells CASSFARDSAYEQYF. DNA of the CDR3: TGCGCCAGCAGCTTCGCCCGGGACAGCGCCTACGAGCAGTACTTC.

The chain joins TRBV5-6 to TRBJ1-1; the match to TRBD1 covers 9 bases. The germline V gene encodes CDR1 SGHDT and CDR2 YYEEEE. The CDR3 sequence is 12 residues long. The junction had 3 bases not matched to a gene; V was cut back by 2 bases and J by 10 bases. Here the CDR3 reads CASSLRDRVAFF. CDR3 coding DNA: TGTGCCAGCAGCTTACGGGACAGGGTAGCTTTCTTT.

The V call is TRBV19, the J call TRBJ2-1; TRBD2 matches 10 bases. This CDR3 has 17 residues. The V segment lost 7 bases and the J segment 6 bases; nucleotides outside the gene matches: 15. Germline V lookup: CDR1 LNHDA, CDR2 SQIVND (reference sequence). CDR3 nucleotides: TGTGCCAGTAAATTAACCGGGCTAGCGGGAGTCTCCAATGAGCAGTTCTTC. It is translated as CASKLTGLAGVSNEQFF.

This chain uses TRBV7-2 with TRBJ1-2; 9 nucleotides align to TRBD1. The CDR3 is 14 amino acids. Trimming took 5 bases from V and 6 from J; bases not matched to a gene: 7. The V gene's germline CDR1 is SGHTA and CDR2 FQGNSA. The CDR3: CASSPAGTGNGYTF. The CDR3 DNA is TGTGCCAGCAGCCCTGCCGGGACAGGGAATGGCTACACCTTC.

The CDR3 DNA reads as TGTGCCAGCAGCCTGGGGCGGTCTGAAGCTTTCTTT. This translates into CASSLGRSEAFF. This chain links TRBV5-5 with TRBJ1-1, with a weak D call TRBD1 (5 bases). Germline V gives CDR1 SGHKS, CDR2 YYEKEE (reference sequence). Trimming left V 4 bases short and J 6 bases short, with 10 bases between. The CDR3 loop spans 12 amino acids.

The chain carries TRBV7-2 and TRBJ2-3, with 8 bases that match TRBD2. From germline, CDR1 is SGHTA and CDR2 FQGNSA. The V gene end was trimmed by 1 base and the J gene end by 9 bases; junction bases not matched to a gene: 12. The CDR3 spans 16 residues. CDR3 nucleotides: TGTGCCAGCAGCTTAGAAATCCCCACCGCGGGAGGAACGCAGTATTTT. Protein sequence: CASSLEIPTAGGTQYF.